Listed below are T cell receptor beta chains from one sample, sequenced in a study of T cell responses to AZD1222 COVID-19 vaccine. Clones were read by immunoSEQ multiplex PCR, and TCRdb kept only the in-frame ones, dropping some. The table shows nearly 35,000 clones, with roughly 90% occurring only once. The specimen was peripheral blood, collected on day 0 of AZD1222 vaccination. Receptors were obtained from an adult in good health. CDR3s include the opening cysteine and the closing phenylalanine or tryptophan. Fields, in order: clone size, D gene, V gene, J gene, CDR3 DNA, CDR3 protein. The D gene is left open where the match is weak. Rows may omit the clone size; those that give it use once, few, many or a size class.

>NA|NA|TRBV24-1|TRBJ2-5
TGTGCCACCAGTGACCCCCAGCTGGGAGAGACCCAGTACTTC
CATSDPQLGETQYF
>NA|NA|TRBV5-8|TRBJ1-5
TGTGCCAGCAGCTTGTTACAGGGACTCAATCAGCCCCAGCATTTT
CASSLLQGLNQPQHF
>NA|NA|TRBV11-2|TRBJ2-1
TGTGCCAGCAGGACGGGCGGGGCCGGCTCCTACAATGAGCAGTTCTTC
CASRTGGAGSYNEQFF
>NA|NA|TRBV6-1|TRBJ1-1
TGTGCCAGCAGTGATGGACACGCGAACACTGAAGCTTTCTTT
CASSDGHANTEAFF
>NA|NA|TRBV14|TRBJ2-7
TGTGCCAGCAGCCAACTTGGGGGTTACGAGCAGTACTTC
CASSQLGGYEQYF
>NA|NA|TRBV23-1|TRBJ2-7
TGCGCCAGCAGTCAATCGATAGATTTTAACGAGCAGTACTTC
CASSQSIDFNEQYF
>NA|NA|TRBV7-2|TRBJ1-5
TGTGCCAGCAGCGGCCAGGGAGGGGGGGTCAATCAGCCCCAGCATTTT
CASSGQGGGVNQPQHF
>NA|TRBD2|TRBV6-5|TRBJ2-1
TGTGCCAGCAGCATAAGAACTAGCGATTACAATGAGCAGTTCTTC
CASSIRTSDYNEQFF
>NA|TRBD2|TRBV7-8|TRBJ2-1
TGTGCCAGCAGCTTAGAATTCCGGGGGCGGGAGGGGTCCTACAATGAGCAGTTCTTC
CASSLEFRGREGSYNEQFF
>NA|TRBD2|TRBV4-1|TRBJ2-2
TGCGCCAGCAGCCTATATACTAGCGGCAACACCGGGGAGCTGTTTTTT
CASSLYTSGNTGELFF
>NA|TRBD2|TRBV29-1|TRBJ2-1
TGCAGCGTTGAAGACCCGGGACTAGGAGGGGGGTACAATGAGCAGTTCTTC
CSVEDPGLGGGYNEQFF
>NA|NA|TRBV21-1|TRBJ2-5
TGTGCCAGCCTTCCCCGGACGTACCAAGAGACCCAGTACTTC
CASLPRTYQETQYF
>NA|TRBD1|TRBV27|TRBJ1-2
TGTGCCAGCAGGGGACAGGGGGTTCGGGGCTACACCTTC
CASRGQGVRGYTF
>NA|TRBD1|TRBV19|TRBJ2-7
TGTGCCAGTAGTATACGGCAGGGGGACTACGAGCAGTACTTC
CASSIRQGDYEQYF
>NA|NA|TRBV19|TRBJ1-1
TGTGCCAGCAGGGCAGGTCCCGAAGCTTTCTTT
CASRAGPEAFF
>NA|TRBD2|TRBV5-8|TRBJ2-5
TGTGCCAGCAGCCTAGCTCTGGGCGGGAGTGAAGAGACCCAGTACTTC
CASSLALGGSEETQYF
>NA|TRBD2|TRBV11-2|TRBJ2-3
TGTGCCAGCAGCTCGGGACTAGCGTCTAGCACAGATACGCAGTATTTT
CASSSGLASSTDTQYF
>NA|NA|TRBV19|TRBJ1-5
TGTGCCAGTAGTATAATGGGGTCCAATCAGCCCCAGCATTTT
CASSIMGSNQPQHF
>NA|NA|TRBV2|TRBJ1-1
TGTGCCAGCAGTGCCCAGGGTCTAGGTGAAGCTTTCTTT
CASSAQGLGEAFF
>NA|NA|TRBV7-6|TRBJ1-2
TGTGCCAGCAGCCTCTCCCGAGGCGACCGCTATGGCTACACCTTC
CASSLSRGDRYGYTF
>once|NA|TRBV3-1/TRBV3-2|TRBJ1-5
TGTGCCACCCGGATAGGGGGTCCCCACATAAGCAATCAGCCCCAGCATTTT
CATRIGGPHISNQPQHF
>NA|TRBD2|TRBV6-5|TRBJ2-1
TGTGCCAGCACCTTTAGCGGGGGGGCCTACAATGAGCAGTTCTTC
CASTFSGGAYNEQFF
>NA|NA|TRBV5-6|TRBJ1-1
TGTGCCAGCAGCCGAGGGGGGAACACTGAAGCTTTCTTT
CASSRGGNTEAFF
>NA|NA|TRBV28|TRBJ2-7
TGTGCCAGCAGTGGGGCAGCAAGCTCCTACGAGCAGTACTTC
CASSGAASSYEQYF
>NA|NA|TRBV7-9|TRBJ2-7
TGTGCCAGCAGCTTAGCACCGGGGCATGCCTCAGGGGAGCAGTACTTC
CASSLAPGHASGEQYF
>NA|NA|TRBV9|TRBJ1-3
TGTGCCAGCAGCGAGGGAAACACCATATATTTT
CASSEGNTIYF
>NA|NA|TRBV28|TRBJ1-2
TGTGCCAGCAGTACCCCAACAGGGTACTATGGCTACACCTTC
CASSTPTGYYGYTF
>NA|NA|TRBV28|TRBJ1-2
TGTGCCAGCAGTTTGAGCAGGGCGTATGGCTACACCTTC
CASSLSRAYGYTF
>once|TRBD2|TRBV18|TRBJ2-1
TGTGCCAGCTCATCATCCATTAGCGGGAGACTCAATGAGCAGTTCTTC
CASSSSISGRLNEQFF
>NA|TRBD1|TRBV6-2/TRBV6-3|TRBJ1-5
TGTGCCAGCAGTTACGAGGGACAGTCGTCTCAGCATTTT
CASSYEGQSSQHF
>NA|NA|TRBV6-5|TRBJ1-2
TGTGCCAGCAGTTACACCCGGGGATTCTATGGCTACACCTTC
CASSYTRGFYGYTF
>once|NA|TRBV5-1|TRBJ2-1
TGCGCCAGCAGCAAGGATGTCGGGCAGTTCTTC
CASSKDVGQFF
>few|TRBD1|TRBV14|TRBJ2-6
TGTGCCAGCAGCCGAACCGGGACAGGGTTTAGTTCTGGGGCCAACGTCCTGACTTTC
CASSRTGTGFSSGANVLTF
>NA|NA|TRBV5-4|TRBJ2-1
TGTGCCAGCAGGAAACAGGGTTCCGATGAGCAGTTCTTC
CASRKQGSDEQFF
>NA|NA|TRBV5-1|TRBJ1-2
TGCGCCAGCAGCTTGGGGGCAGGGGTTACCTATGGCTACACCTTC
CASSLGAGVTYGYTF
>NA|NA|TRBV6-5|TRBJ2-5
TGTGCCAGCAGTTACATCGGCCTAACAGAGACCCAGTACTTC
CASSYIGLTETQYF
>few|NA|TRBV13|TRBJ1-4
TGTGCCAGCAGCTTTAGGCTGAAGACTAATGAAAAACTGTTTTTT
CASSFRLKTNEKLFF
>NA|NA|TRBV7-9|TRBJ1-2
TGTGCCAGCAGCCCGTACCAGGAAAACTATGGCTACACCTTC
CASSPYQENYGYTF
>NA|TRBD1|TRBV28|TRBJ1-4
TGTGCCAGCAGTTTTGGGACAGTATCTGAAAAACTGTTTTTT
CASSFGTVSEKLFF
>NA|NA|TRBV3-1/TRBV3-2|TRBJ2-7
TGTGCCAGCAGCCAAGCCCCTAGTTTATTCTACGAGCAGTACTTC
CASSQAPSLFYEQYF
>NA|NA|TRBV15|TRBJ1-1
TGTGCCACCAGCAGAGATCAAAGGACGACTGAAGCTTTCTTT
CATSRDQRTTEAFF
>once|TRBD1|TRBV28|TRBJ1-4
TGTGCCAGCAGTTTAGTCGGACAGGGTGATGAAAAACTGTTTTTT
CASSLVGQGDEKLFF
>NA|NA|TRBV28|TRBJ1-5
TGTGCCAGCAGTTGGGGGGGATTGGTATCTAATCAGCCCCAGCATTTT
CASSWGGLVSNQPQHF
>NA|NA|TRBV6-5|TRBJ2-3
TGTGCCAGCAGTTACGGTCGCACAGATACGCAGTATTTT
CASSYGRTDTQYF
>NA|TRBD1|TRBV6-2/TRBV6-3|TRBJ2-3
TGTGCCAGCAGCCTCGGGACAGGAACCACAGATACGCAGTATTTT
CASSLGTGTTDTQYF
>NA|NA|TRBV5-8|TRBJ1-2
TGTGCCAGCAGCCCACGCGGGACCTATGGCTACACCTTC
CASSPRGTYGYTF
>once|NA|TRBV6-1|TRBJ1-1
TGTGCCAGCAGTGAAATGGGAGGGGCCGGGGTCACTGAAGCTTTCTTT
CASSEMGGAGVTEAFF
>once|TRBD1|TRBV30|TRBJ1-2
TGTGCCTGGAGGTGGGGACAGTACTATGGCTACACCTTC
CAWRWGQYYGYTF
>NA|TRBD1|TRBV12-3/TRBV12-4|TRBJ1-4
TGTGCCAGCAGCCTTTACAGGGGCGAAAAACTGTTTTTT
CASSLYRGEKLFF
>NA|NA|TRBV28|TRBJ2-3
TGTGCCAGCAGTGGATCTACAGATACGCAGTATTTT
CASSGSTDTQYF
>few|NA|TRBV14|TRBJ1-4
TGTGCCAGCAGCCGCCCGGGACACCTTAATGAAAAACTGTTTTTT
CASSRPGHLNEKLFF
>NA|NA|TRBV6-5|TRBJ2-7
TGTGCCAGCACCGGGGGTCGTCCGTACTTC
CASTGGRPYF
>NA|NA|TRBV6-5|TRBJ1-4
TGTGCCAGCAGTAGGCAGGGTGCAAATGAAAAACTGTTTTTT
CASSRQGANEKLFF
>NA|TRBD2|TRBV6-2/TRBV6-3|TRBJ2-1
TGTGCCAGCAGTTATACGGGGCTAGCGGCCTCCTACAATGAGCAGTTCTTC
CASSYTGLAASYNEQFF
>few|TRBD1|TRBV6-6|TRBJ1-5
TGTGCCAGCAGACTTGGACAGGCGTCCGTCAATCAGCCCCAGCATTTT
CASRLGQASVNQPQHF